This T cell receptor (beta chain) derives from a study of response to subunit inactivated influenza vaccine. Findings and caveats of the study: The authors suggested that few new T cells are recruited per seasonal influenza vaccination.

Germline CDR1 and CDR2: MNHNS and SASEGT. The length of the CDR3 is 16 residues. V gave up 6 bases and J gave up 3 bases; unmatched junction bases: 4. TCRdb processed the RT-PCR reads anew with MiXCR; each CDR3 protein has one entry. Found here are roughly 460,000 distinct CDR3 sequences, approximately 9.9% of them singletons; the top ten hold approximately 12%. Points on this clonotype: Its antigen is still unknown.

This sample comprised PBMCs from blood, obtained roughly 47 days after vaccination. The chain employs TRBV6-1 and TRBJ2-1; 14 bases align to TRBD2. This receptor was identified in a man aged 50 or older who received an inactivated influenza vaccine. This CDR3 reads CASRRLAGGIYNEQFF. The CDR3 DNA follows: TGTGCCAGCAGAAGACTAGCGGGAGGGATCTACAATGAGCAGTTCTTC.